This T cell receptor beta chain was found in a study of OX40 agonist ivuxolimab in advanced cancers. In the study overall: Patients took ivuxolimab, an agonistic anti-OX40 (CD134) antibody.

This clone was seen once. Its antigen remains unknown. The germline V gene encodes CDR1 MNHEY and CDR2 SMNVEV (reference sequence). V was trimmed by 8 bases and J by 4 bases, leaving 11 bases between them. The CDR3 is made up of 12 amino acids. Sequenced by immunoSEQ multiplex PCR; TCRdb stores in-frame clones only, minus some. The sample has 40,000 to 60,000 clones; around 84% are singletons. Study-wide findings and caveats: CD8+ T cells (on average) carried more expanded clones than CD4+ T cells.

This TCR was recovered from an adult with an advanced solid tumor such as melanoma, head and neck, liver or kidney cancer. The chain combines TRBV27 with TRBJ1-2; D gene uncertain. This material consisted of CD4+ or CD8+ T cells sorted from blood, taken in a trial of the OX40 agonist ivuxolimab. CDR3 bases: TGTGCCAGCGCCCGGGCAGGCTATGGCTACACCTTC. The encoded protein is CASARAGYGYTF.